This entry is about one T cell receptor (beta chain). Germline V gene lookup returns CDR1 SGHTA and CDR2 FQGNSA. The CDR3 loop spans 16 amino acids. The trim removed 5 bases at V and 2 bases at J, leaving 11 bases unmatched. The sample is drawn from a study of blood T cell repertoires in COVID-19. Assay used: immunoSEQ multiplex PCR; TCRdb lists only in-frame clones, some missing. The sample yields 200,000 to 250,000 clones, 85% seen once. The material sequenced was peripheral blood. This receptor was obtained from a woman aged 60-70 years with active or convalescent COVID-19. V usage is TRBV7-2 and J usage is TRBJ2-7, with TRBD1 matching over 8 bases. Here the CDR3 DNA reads TGTGCCAGCAGCCCCCTAGGGACAGGAAGCCCCTACGAGCAGTACTTC. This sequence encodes CASSPLGTGSPYEQYF.